Listed here is a single T cell receptor (beta chain). CDR3 length: 15 residues. The germline CDR1 and CDR2 sequences are MNHNY and SVGAGI (reference sequence). The V and J ends lost 6 bases and 3 bases, in that order; junction bases with no gene match: 6. The data stem from a study of blood T cell repertoires in COVID-19. Original processing notes: Estimated nucleated cell counts came from reference gene primer amplification. Profiling relied on immunoSEQ multiplex PCR, and the TCRdb table lists in-frame clones only, not all of them. V and J calls and clone size are copied from that table; D and trimming were computed from the DNA. The data show about 210,000 clones, roughly four fifths seen once.

This clonotype was sampled from a woman aged 40-49 years with acute or convalescent COVID-19. Input material: peripheral blood. The gene calls are TRBV6-6 and TRBJ2-3, with TRBD2 matching 10 bases. The CDR3 DNA follows: TGTGCCAGCAGCCAAAGCGGGGGGGCTACAGATACGCAGTATTTT. This sequence encodes CASSQSGGATDTQYF.